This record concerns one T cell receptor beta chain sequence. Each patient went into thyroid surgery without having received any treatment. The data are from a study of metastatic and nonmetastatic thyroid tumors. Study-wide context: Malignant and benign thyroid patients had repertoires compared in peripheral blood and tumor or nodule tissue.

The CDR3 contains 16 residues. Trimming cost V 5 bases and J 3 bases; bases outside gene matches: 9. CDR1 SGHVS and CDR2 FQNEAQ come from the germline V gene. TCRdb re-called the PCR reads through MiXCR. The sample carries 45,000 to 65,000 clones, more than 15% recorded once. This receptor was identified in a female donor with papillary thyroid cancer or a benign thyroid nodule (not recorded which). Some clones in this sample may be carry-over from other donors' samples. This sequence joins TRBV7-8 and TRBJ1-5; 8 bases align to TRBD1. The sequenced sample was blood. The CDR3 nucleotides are TGTGCCAGCAGCCTCGAAACAGGGGGTTTCAATCAGCCCCAGCATTTT. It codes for CASSLETGGFNQPQHF.